Below, 27 T cell receptor beta chains from the same sample are listed, as sequenced in a study of cytomegalovirus exposure and HLA in healthy donors. The PCR ran on 60 Vbeta and 13 Jbeta primers. Assay used: immunoSEQ multiplex PCR; TCRdb lists only in-frame clones, some missing. This table holds approximately 150,000 clones, more than 60% found once. The sequenced sample was PBMCs. These receptors were taken from a middle-aged woman in good health and CMV-seropositive.

CDR3 nucleotides: TGCGCCAGCAGCTTGGTTCTTAGCGGGGGGAACAATGAGCAGTTCTTC. It specifies CASSLVLSGGNNEQFF. V and J are TRBV5-1 and TRBJ2-1, with 10 bases aligning to TRBD2. This CDR3 region has 16 residues. From germline, CDR1 is SGHRS and CDR2 YFSETQ. V was clipped by 0 bases and J by 5 bases; unmatched bases: 5.

The chain has TRBV7-2 and TRBJ1-6; D is perhaps TRBD1 (6 bases). V was pared by 6 bases and J by 8 bases, with 17 bases between. This CDR3 region has 15 residues. The V gene's germline CDR1 is SGHTA and CDR2 FQGNSA. CDR3 bases: TGTGCCAGCAGTCACCACAGGGTGACCGATTCACCCCTCCACTTT. Protein product: CASSHHRVTDSPLHF.

A few counts support this clone. The chain links TRBV4-1 to TRBJ1-1, with TRBD1 matching 7 bases. Per germline, CDR1 MGHRA and CDR2 YSYEKL. The V gene end was trimmed by 4 bases and the J gene end by 8 bases; junction bases not matched to a gene: 13. The CDR3 is made up of 15 amino acids. The CDR3 sequence: CASSLRNDRAGEAFF. CDR3 in DNA: TGCGCCAGCAGCCTAAGGAACGACAGGGCCGGCGAAGCTTTCTTT.

The CDR3 sequence: CASYRDEKLFF. DNA of the CDR3: TGTGCCAGCTACAGGGATGAAAAACTGTTTTTT. This chain links TRBV28 with TRBJ1-4; D possibly corresponds to TRBD1 (6 bases). V was shortened by 8 bases and J by 6 bases, with 7 bases between the two germline ends. CDR1 is MDHEN and CDR2 is SYDVKM in the germline V gene. The CDR3 totals 11 residues.

J is TRBJ1-2 and V is TRBV10-3, with 7 bases identical to TRBD1. The germline V gene has CDR1 ENHRY and CDR2 SYGVKD. The CDR3 contains 17 residues. J was trimmed by 3 bases and V by 6 bases; bases with no gene match: 16. CDR3 sequence reads: CAISEGRDRVIDYGYTF. The CDR3 nucleotides read TGTGCCATCAGCGAGGGGCGGGACAGAGTTATTGACTATGGCTACACCTTC.

A word on this clone: The junction does not match germline at one end; this may be a read error. This chain connects TRBV7-9 to TRBJ1-2; 7 bases match TRBD1. The germline CDR1 and CDR2 sequences are SEHNR and FQNEAQ (reference sequence). The CDR3 covers 14 residues. The CDR3 region is CSSSFGQASDGYTF. In DNA, the CDR3 is TGTTCCAGCAGCTTCGGACAGGCCTCGGATGGCTACACCTTC.

The chain has TRBV6-5 and TRBJ2-1, with 7 positions matching TRBD1. CDR1 and CDR2 (germline): MNHEY, SVGAGI. V shed 6 bases and J 4 bases; nucleotides not matched to a gene: 6. There are 14 residues in the CDR3. The CDR3 sequence: CASRKGAGYNEQFF. The CDR3 coding sequence is TGTGCCAGCAGGAAGGGGGCGGGTTACAATGAGCAGTTCTTC.

The V gene is TRBV19, the J gene TRBJ1-5, with 8 bases identical to TRBD1. The CDR3 spans 14 residues. CDR1 and CDR2 from the germline V gene are LNHDA and SQIVND (reference sequence). The V gene end was trimmed by 5 bases and the J gene end by 2 bases; junction bases not matched to a gene: 2. Written as DNA, the CDR3 is TGTGCCAGTAGTCAGGACAGGGGCAATCAGCCCCAGCATTTT. This sequence encodes CASSQDRGNQPQHF. The whole variable domain, filled in from reference TRBV19 and TRBJ1-5, reads DGGITQSPKYLFRKEGQNVTLSCEQNLNHDAMYWYRQDPGQGLRLIYYSQIVNDFQKGDIAEGYSVSREKKESFPLTVTSAQKNPTAFYLCASSQDRGNQPQHFGDGTRLSIL.

V usage is TRBV28 and J usage is TRBJ1-1; D not certain. Germline loops: CDR1 MDHEN, CDR2 SYDVKM. V was pared by 8 bases and J by 4 bases, with 11 bases between. The CDR3 runs 12 residues. The CDR3 region is CASAGGVTEAFF. CDR3 DNA sequence: TGTGCCAGCGCCGGTGGTGTCACTGAAGCTTTCTTT.

This chain connects TRBV11-3 to TRBJ2-3; D is possibly TRBD1 (6 bases). Germline V gene sequence: CDR1 SGHNT, CDR2 YENEEA. This CDR3 comprises 15 residues. V was clipped by 5 bases and J by 0 bases, with 12 bases between them. The CDR3 coding sequence is TGTGCCAGCAGCCTATCGACAGGAAGCACAGATACGCAGTATTTT. Its protein product is CASSLSTGSTDTQYF. Full variable domain (outside the CDR3, taken from reference TRBV11-3 and TRBJ2-3): EAGVVQSPRYKIIEKKQPVAFWCNPISGHNTLYWYLQNLGQGPELLIRYENEEAVDDSQLPKDRFSAERLKGVDSTLKIQPAELGDSAVYLCASSLSTGSTDTQYFGPGTRLTVL.

The chain combines TRBV14 with TRBJ2-2; D is perhaps TRBD1 (6 bases). The V end lost 4 bases, the J end lost 6 bases, and 21 bases lay between the germline ends. This CDR3 has 17 residues. Per the germline V gene, CDR1 is SGHDN and CDR2 is FVKESK. The DNA of the CDR3 is TGTGCCAGCAGCCGCGATCAGGGACACTGGGACCCCGGGGAGCTGTTTTTT. This gives the protein CASSRDQGHWDPGELFF.

The chain combines TRBV7-6 with TRBJ2-3; 10 nucleotides match TRBD2. Trimming at V came to 5 bases and at J to 3 bases, leaving 14 bases not matched to a gene. The CDR3 totals 18 residues. Per germline, CDR1 SGHVS and CDR2 FNYEAQ. CDR3 sequence: CASSDPTATSGATDTQYF. Written as DNA, the CDR3 is TGTGCCAGCAGCGACCCGACTGCCACTAGCGGGGCTACAGATACGCAGTATTTT.

The chain has TRBV6-6 and TRBJ1-2; TRBD1 agrees at 7 bases. CDR3 size: 13 residues. J gave up 8 bases and V 4 bases, and 7 bases lay outside the gene matches. Per germline, CDR1 MNHNY and CDR2 SVGAGI (reference sequence). The CDR3 spells CASSFVTGKGYTF. The DNA for the CDR3 is TGTGCCAGCAGTTTCGTGACAGGGAAGGGCTACACCTTC.

The chain recombines TRBV30 with TRBJ2-7, with 9 bases fitting TRBD1. Trimming at V came to 2 bases and at J to 5 bases, leaving 4 bases not matched to a gene. This CDR3 has 13 amino acids. Germline V gene lookup returns CDR1 GTSNPN and CDR2 SVGIG (reference sequence). The CDR3 loop is CAWSTGTGNEQYF. In nucleotides, the CDR3 is TGTGCCTGGAGTACCGGGACAGGGAACGAGCAGTACTTC.

A word on this clone: Sequence at one end of the junction differs from germline and may be a read error. V gene TRBV18 combines with J gene TRBJ2-2, with D perhaps TRBD1 (6 bases). This CDR3 contains 14 residues. Germline V CDR1 and CDR2: KGHSH, LQKENI. The CDR3 nucleotides are TGTGCCAGCTCGGCGGACAGAATCACCGGGGAGCTGTTTTTC. Encoded protein: CASSADRITGELFF.

The rearrangement links TRBV14 to TRBJ2-5; possible D gene TRBD2, 5 bases. The CDR3 covers 14 residues. The germline V gene encodes CDR1 SGHDN and CDR2 FVKESK. The V gene lost 3 bases and the J gene lost 3 bases, with 11 bases spanning the gap. The CDR3 DNA is TGTGCCAGCAGCCACGTCGGGGATGAAGAGACCCAGTACTTC. Its translation is CASSHVGDEETQYF. The full variable domain, rest sourced from reference TRBV14 and TRBJ2-5, is EAGVTQFPSHSVIEKGQTVTLRCDPISGHDNLYWYRRVMGKEIKFLLHFVKESKQDESGMPNNRFLAERTGGTYSTLKVQPAELEDSGVYFCASSHVGDEETQYFGPGTRLLVL.

V usage is TRBV7-2 and J usage is TRBJ2-3; tentatively, D is TRBD2 (5 bases). Trimming removed 2 bases from V and 4 bases from J, with 10 bases in between. Germline V gene lookup returns CDR1 SGHTA and CDR2 FQGNSA. The CDR3 is 14 amino acids. The chain's CDR3 is CASSLQRGSDTQYF. The CDR3 DNA reads as TGTGCCAGCAGCTTACAACGAGGGTCAGATACGCAGTATTTT.

This clone was seen a few times. The V call is TRBV6-1, the J call TRBJ1-5, with unresolved D. Germline values: CDR1 MNHNS, CDR2 SASEGT. V lost 6 bases and J lost 9, with 9 bases in between. The CDR3 runs 11 residues. CDR3 region: CASRTDWPQHF. The CDR3 DNA reads TGTGCCAGCAGAACAGATTGGCCCCAGCATTTT.

This clone was detected only a few times. The chain employs TRBV19 and TRBJ2-2; tentative D call: TRBD1 (6 bases). Germline loops: CDR1 LNHDA, CDR2 SQIVND (reference sequence). This CDR3 is built from 15 residues. V dropped 7 bases and J dropped 6 bases, with 18 bases sitting between them. DNA of the CDR3: TGTGCCAGTATTCTGACTCCAGGGGCCGCCGGGGAGCTGTTTTTT. Encoded protein: CASILTPGAAGELFF.

This chain links TRBV28 with TRBJ1-6; D is uncertain. The CDR3 spans 14 residues. V lost 2 bases and J 7 bases, leaving 9 bases between the germline ends. The germline V gene encodes CDR1 MDHEN and CDR2 SYDVKM. As DNA, the CDR3 is TGTGCCAGCAGTTTAACGACTCTAAATTCACCCCTCCACTTT. Translated: CASSLTTLNSPLHF.

This sequence joins TRBV19 and TRBJ2-1, with 7 bases lining up with TRBD1. Trimming took 7 bases from V and 6 from J; bases not matched to a gene: 15. Germline CDR1 and CDR2: LNHDA and SQIVND (reference sequence). CDR3 length: 16 residues. The CDR3 DNA follows: TGTGCCAGTAATCCACACAGGGGCGGGTTGGTCAATGAGCAGTTCTTC. It is translated as CASNPHRGGLVNEQFF.

This chain joins TRBV2 and TRBJ1-3, with unresolved D. Trimming removed 7 bases from V and 9 bases from J, with 10 bases in between. This CDR3 region has 11 residues. The germline CDR1 and CDR2 sequences are SNHLY and FYNNEI. In DNA form, the CDR3 reads TGTGCCAGCAAATCCGTCAGCACCATATATTTT. It yields the protein CASKSVSTIYF. Complete variable domain (other parts from reference TRBV2 and TRBJ1-3): EPEVTQTPSHQVTQMGQEVILRCVPISNHLYFYWYRQILGQKVEFLVSFYNNEISEKSEIFDDQFSVERPDGSNFTLKIRSTKLEDSAMYFCASKSVSTIYFGEGSWLTVV.

The chain uses TRBV19 and TRBJ1-6, with TRBD1 matching over 7 bases. Germline CDR1 and CDR2: LNHDA and SQIVND (reference sequence). The CDR3 contains 18 residues. The V and J ends lost 5 bases and 4 bases, in that order; junction bases with no gene match: 14. CDR3 sequence (DNA): TGTGCCAGTAGTGGGGTGAGACAGGGAGTGTCTTATAATTCACCCCTCCACTTT. As protein: CASSGVRQGVSYNSPLHF.

This chain uses TRBV19 with TRBJ1-2; no clear D. The V and J ends lost 2 bases and 3 bases respectively, with 10 bases between them. The CDR3 is 14 amino acids. CDR1 is LNHDA and CDR2 is SQIVND in the germline V gene (reference sequence). The DNA for the CDR3 is TGTGCCAGTAGTATAAAAAAGGACTACTATGGCTACACCTTC. Encoded protein: CASSIKKDYYGYTF.

This clone was recorded only once. The chain links TRBV30 to TRBJ1-2; unclear D gene. The CDR3 is 13 amino acids. Germline CDR1 reads GTSNPN; CDR2 reads SVGIG (reference sequence). Trimming cost V 3 bases and J 8 bases, with 16 bases left between them. This chain's CDR3 is CAWRWQSTEGYTF. The DNA for the CDR3 is TGTGCCTGGAGATGGCAATCGACGGAGGGCTACACCTTC.

This clone was detected ten times or more. This chain connects TRBV29-1 to TRBJ1-5; no clear D gene. Trimming left V 0 bases short and J 4 bases short, with 7 bases between. The CDR3 consists of 13 residues. Germline V CDR1 and CDR2: SQVTM, ANQGSEA. The CDR3 DNA is TGCAGCGTTGAAGATTTACATAATCAGCCCCAGCATTTT. This translates into CSVEDLHNQPQHF.

V gene TRBV7-2 combines with J gene TRBJ1-1; TRBD1 agrees at 9 bases. J lost 5 bases, V lost 9 bases, and 10 bases had no gene match. The CDR3 has 14 residues. Germline lookup yields CDR1 SGHTA and CDR2 FQGNSA. In nucleotides, the CDR3 is TGTGCCAGTCACCGGGACAGGGAAATTACTGAAGCTTTCTTT. Translation gives CASHRDREITEAFF.